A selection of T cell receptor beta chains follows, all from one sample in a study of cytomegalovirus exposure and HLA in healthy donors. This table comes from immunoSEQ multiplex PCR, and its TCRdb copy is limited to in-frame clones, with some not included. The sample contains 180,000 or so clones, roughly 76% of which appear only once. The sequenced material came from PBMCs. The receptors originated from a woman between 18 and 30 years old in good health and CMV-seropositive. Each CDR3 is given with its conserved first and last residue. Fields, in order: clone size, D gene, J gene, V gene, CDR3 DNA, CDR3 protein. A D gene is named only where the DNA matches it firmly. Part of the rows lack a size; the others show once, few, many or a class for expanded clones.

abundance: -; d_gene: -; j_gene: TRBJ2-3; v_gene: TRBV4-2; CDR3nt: TGTGCCAGCAGCCACCCCTCACAAGATACGCAGTATTTT; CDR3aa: CASSHPSQDTQYF
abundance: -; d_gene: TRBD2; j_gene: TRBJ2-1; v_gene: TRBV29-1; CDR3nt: TGCAGCGCGAGCCCTCGGACTAGCGGGATCTACAATGAGCAGTTCTTC; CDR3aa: CSASPRTSGIYNEQFF
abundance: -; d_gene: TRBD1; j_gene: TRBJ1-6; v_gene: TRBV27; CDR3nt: TGTGCCAGCAGTCTGGGACAGGAGGGATCCATTTCACCCCTCCACTTT; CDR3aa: CASSLGQEGSISPLHF
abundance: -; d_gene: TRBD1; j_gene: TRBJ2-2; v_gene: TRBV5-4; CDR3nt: TGTGCCAGCAGCTTACGACAGGGTTGGTCCGGGGAGCTGTTTTTT; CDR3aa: CASSLRQGWSGELFF
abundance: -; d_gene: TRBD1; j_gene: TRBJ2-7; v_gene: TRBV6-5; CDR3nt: TGTGCCAGCAGTTACTCCCCCACAGGGGCCTACGAGCAGTACTTC; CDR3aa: CASSYSPTGAYEQYF
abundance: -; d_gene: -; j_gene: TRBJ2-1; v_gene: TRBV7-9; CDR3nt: TGTGCCAGCAGCCCCCTCCGGGACACTCAGTTCTTC; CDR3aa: CASSPLRDTQFF
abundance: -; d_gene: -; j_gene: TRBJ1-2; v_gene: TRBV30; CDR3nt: TGTGCCTGGAGACCGCGGACTAACTATGGCTACACCTTC; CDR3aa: CAWRPRTNYGYTF
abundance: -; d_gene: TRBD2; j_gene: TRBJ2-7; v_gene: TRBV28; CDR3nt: TGTGCCAGCAGCCCAAATCTCGGCGGGGGCGAGCAGTACTTC; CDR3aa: CASSPNLGGGEQYF
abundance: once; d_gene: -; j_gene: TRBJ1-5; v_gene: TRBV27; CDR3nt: TGTGCCAGCAGTTTATCAGGTAGCGGGGGGCAAGGGCAGCCCCAGCATTTT; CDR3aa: CASSLSGSGGQGQPQHF
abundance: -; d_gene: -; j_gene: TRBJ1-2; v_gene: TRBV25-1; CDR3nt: TGTGCCAGCAGTGAATACAGGGCTGAGGTAGATGGCTACACCTTC; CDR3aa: CASSEYRAEVDGYTF
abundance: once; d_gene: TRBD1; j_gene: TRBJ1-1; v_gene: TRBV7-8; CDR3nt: TGTGCCAGCAGCTTAGGACAGGGGGCCGACACTGAAGCTTTCTTT; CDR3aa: CASSLGQGADTEAFF
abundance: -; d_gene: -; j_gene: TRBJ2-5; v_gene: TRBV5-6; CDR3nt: TGTGCCAGCAGCCAAAATGCATGGGGCAAGGACTTC; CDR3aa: CASSQNAWGKDF
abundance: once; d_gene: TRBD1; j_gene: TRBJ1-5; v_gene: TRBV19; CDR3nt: TGTGCCTCCAAGGGACAGGGTGTTAATAGCAATCAGCCCCAGCATTTT; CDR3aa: CASKGQGVNSNQPQHF
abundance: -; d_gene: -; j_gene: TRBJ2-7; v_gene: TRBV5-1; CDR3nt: TGCGCCAGCAGCTTGATAGGGGTCGAGCAGTACTTC; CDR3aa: CASSLIGVEQYF